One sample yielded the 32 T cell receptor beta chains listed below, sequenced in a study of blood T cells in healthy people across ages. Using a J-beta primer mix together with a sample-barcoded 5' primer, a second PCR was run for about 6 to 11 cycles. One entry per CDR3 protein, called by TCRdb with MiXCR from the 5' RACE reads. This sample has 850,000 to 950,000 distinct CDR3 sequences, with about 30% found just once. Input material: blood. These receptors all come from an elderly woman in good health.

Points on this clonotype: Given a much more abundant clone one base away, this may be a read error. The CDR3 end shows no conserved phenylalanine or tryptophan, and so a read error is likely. The CDR3 coding sequence is TGCGCCAGCAGCCAAGATCTCATCGATAACACAGATACGCAGTATTTG. Translation gives CASSQDLIDNTDTQYL. The V call is TRBV4-3, the J call TRBJ2-3; D remains ambiguous. Germline V gene data show CDR1 as LGHNA and CDR2 as YSLEER. The ends were cut back, 0 bases at V and 2 bases at J, with 12 bases in the middle. The CDR3 sequence is 16 residues long.

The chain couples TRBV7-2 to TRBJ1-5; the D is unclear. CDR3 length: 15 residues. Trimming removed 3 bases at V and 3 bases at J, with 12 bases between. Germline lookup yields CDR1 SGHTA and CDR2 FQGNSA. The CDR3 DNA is TGTGCCAGCAGCTTTGGGAGGGCGGCCAATCAGCCCCAGCATTTT. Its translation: CASSFGRAANQPQHF.

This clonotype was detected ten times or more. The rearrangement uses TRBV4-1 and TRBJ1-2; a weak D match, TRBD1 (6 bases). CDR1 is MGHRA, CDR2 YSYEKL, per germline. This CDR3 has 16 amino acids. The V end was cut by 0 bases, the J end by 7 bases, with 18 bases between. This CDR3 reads CASSQDIPPPDSGYTF. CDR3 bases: TGCGCCAGCAGCCAAGATATCCCCCCCCCGGACAGTGGCTACACCTTC.

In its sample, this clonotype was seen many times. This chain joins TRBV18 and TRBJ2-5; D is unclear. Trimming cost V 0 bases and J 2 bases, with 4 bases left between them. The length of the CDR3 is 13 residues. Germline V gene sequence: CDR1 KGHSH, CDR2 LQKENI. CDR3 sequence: CASSPPLQETQYF. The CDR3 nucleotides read TGTGCCAGCTCACCACCACTACAAGAGACCCAGTACTTC.

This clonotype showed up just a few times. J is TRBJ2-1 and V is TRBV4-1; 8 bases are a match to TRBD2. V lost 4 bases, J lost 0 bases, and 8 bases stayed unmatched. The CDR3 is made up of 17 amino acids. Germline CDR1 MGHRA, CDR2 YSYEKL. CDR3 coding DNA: TGCGCCAGCAGCCTACTCAGCGGGGGTGGCTCCTACAATGAGCAGTTCTTC. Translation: CASSLLSGGGSYNEQFF.

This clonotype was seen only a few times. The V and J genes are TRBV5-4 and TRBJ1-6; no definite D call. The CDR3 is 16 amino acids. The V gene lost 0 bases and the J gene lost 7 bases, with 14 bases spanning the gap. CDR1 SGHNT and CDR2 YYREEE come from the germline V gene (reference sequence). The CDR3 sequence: CASSLDTHSSNSPLHF. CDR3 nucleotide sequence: TGTGCCAGCAGCTTGGATACGCACTCCTCAAATTCACCCCTCCACTTT.

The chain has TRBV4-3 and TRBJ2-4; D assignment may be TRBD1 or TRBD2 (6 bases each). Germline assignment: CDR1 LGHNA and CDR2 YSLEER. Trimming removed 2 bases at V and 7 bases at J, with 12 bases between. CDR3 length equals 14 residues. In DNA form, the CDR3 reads TGCGCCAGCAGCCAAAGACTAGGGGGGAACATTCAGTACTTC. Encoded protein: CASSQRLGGNIQYF.

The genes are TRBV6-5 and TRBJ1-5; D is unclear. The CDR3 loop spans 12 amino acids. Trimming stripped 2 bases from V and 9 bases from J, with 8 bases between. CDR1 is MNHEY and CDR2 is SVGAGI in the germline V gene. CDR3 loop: CASSYGGGPQHF. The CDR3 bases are TGTGCCAGCAGTTACGGAGGAGGGCCCCAGCATTTT.

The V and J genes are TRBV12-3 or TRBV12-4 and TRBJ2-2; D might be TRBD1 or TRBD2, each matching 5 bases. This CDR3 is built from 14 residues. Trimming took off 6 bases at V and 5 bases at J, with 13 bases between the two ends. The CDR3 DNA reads TGTGCCAGCAGAGAGGGGCGTCGGACCGGGGAGCTGTTTTTT. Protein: CASREGRRTGELFF.

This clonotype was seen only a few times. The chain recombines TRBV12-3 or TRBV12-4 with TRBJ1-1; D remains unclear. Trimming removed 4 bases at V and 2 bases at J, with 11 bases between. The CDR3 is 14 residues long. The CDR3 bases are TGTGCCAGCAGTTCATGGACCCTAAACACTGAAGCTTTCTTT. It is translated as CASSSWTLNTEAFF.

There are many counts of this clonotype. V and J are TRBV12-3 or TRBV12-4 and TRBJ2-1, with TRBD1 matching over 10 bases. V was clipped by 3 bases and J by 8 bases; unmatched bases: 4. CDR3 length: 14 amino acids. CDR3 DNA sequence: TGTGCCAGCAGTTTTGACAGGGGGCGGGATGAGCAGTTCTTC. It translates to CASSFDRGRDEQFF.

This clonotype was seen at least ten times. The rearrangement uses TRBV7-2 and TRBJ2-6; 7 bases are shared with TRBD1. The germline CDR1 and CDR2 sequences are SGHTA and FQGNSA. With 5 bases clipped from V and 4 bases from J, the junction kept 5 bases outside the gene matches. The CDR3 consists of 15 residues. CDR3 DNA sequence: TGTGCCAGCAGCAACGACAGGGCCGGGGCCAACGTCCTGACTTTC. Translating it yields CASSNDRAGANVLTF.

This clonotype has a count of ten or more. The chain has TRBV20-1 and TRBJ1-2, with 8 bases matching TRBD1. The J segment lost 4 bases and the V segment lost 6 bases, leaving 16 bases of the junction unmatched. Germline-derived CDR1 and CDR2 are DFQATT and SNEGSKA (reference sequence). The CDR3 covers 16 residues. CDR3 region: CSAPRASAGGVYGYTF. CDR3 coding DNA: TGCAGTGCCCCCAGGGCAAGTGCAGGGGGCGTCTATGGCTACACCTTC.

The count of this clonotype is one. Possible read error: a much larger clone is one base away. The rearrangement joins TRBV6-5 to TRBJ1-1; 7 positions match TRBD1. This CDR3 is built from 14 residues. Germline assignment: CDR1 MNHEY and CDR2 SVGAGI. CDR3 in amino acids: CAGSPGQLNTEAFF. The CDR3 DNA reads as TGTGCCGGCAGTCCGGGACAGTTGAACACTGAAGCTTTCTTT.

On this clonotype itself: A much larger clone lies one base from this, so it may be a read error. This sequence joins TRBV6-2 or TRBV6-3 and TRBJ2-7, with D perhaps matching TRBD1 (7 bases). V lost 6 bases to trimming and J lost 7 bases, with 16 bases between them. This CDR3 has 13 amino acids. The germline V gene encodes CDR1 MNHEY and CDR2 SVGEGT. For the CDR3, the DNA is TGTGCCAGCAGGCGGGACAGATACAATGAGCAGTACTTC. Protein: CASRRDRYNEQYF.

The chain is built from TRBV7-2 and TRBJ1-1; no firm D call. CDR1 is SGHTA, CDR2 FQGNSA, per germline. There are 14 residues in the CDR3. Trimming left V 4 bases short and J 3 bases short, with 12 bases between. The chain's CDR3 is CASSSGGRYTEAFF. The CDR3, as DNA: TGTGCCAGCAGCTCCGGTGGCAGGTACACTGAAGCTTTCTTT.

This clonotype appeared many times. CDR3 coding DNA: TGTGCCAGCAGCGGGGGACGGTTCCCTTCCACTCAGCCCCAGCATTTT. Translation: CASSGGRFPSTQPQHF. This chain links TRBV7-8 with TRBJ1-5, with a weak D call TRBD1 (5 bases). Germline-derived CDR1 and CDR2 are SGHVS and FQNEAQ. The V end lost 5 bases, the J end lost 6 bases, and 20 bases lay between the germline ends. This CDR3 comprises 16 residues.

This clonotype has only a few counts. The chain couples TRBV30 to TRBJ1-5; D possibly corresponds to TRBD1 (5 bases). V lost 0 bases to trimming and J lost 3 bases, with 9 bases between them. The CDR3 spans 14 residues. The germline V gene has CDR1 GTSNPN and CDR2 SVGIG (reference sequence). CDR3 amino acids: CAWSVGGTNQPQHF. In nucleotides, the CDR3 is TGTGCCTGGAGTGTGGGAGGGACCAATCAGCCCCAGCATTTT. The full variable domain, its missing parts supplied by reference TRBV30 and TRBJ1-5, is SQTIHQWPATLVQPVGSPLSLECTVEGTSNPNLYWYRQAAGRGLQLLFYSVGIGQISSEVPQNLSASRPQDRQFILSSKKLLLSDSGFYLCAWSVGGTNQPQHFGDGTRLSIL.

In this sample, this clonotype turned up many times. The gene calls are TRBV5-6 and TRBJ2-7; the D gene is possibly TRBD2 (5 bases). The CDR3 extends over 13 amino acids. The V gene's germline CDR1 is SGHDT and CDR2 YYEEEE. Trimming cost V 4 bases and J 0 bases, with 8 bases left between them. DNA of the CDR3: TGTGCCAGCAGCCGCGGGTACTCCTACGAGCAGTACTTC. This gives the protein CASSRGYSYEQYF.

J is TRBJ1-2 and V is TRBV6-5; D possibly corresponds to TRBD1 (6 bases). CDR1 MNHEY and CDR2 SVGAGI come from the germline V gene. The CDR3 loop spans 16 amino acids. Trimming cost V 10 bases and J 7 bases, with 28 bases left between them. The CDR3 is CATTQFYSQLGGGYTF. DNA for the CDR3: TGTGCCACCACACAGTTCTACAGTCAGTTAGGGGGTGGCTACACCTTC.

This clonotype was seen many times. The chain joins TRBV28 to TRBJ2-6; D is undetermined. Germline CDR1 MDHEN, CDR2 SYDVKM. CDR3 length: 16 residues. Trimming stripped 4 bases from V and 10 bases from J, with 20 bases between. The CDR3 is CASSSSLYNRQNVLTF. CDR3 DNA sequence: TGTGCCAGCAGTTCCTCCCTCTACAATAGGCAAAACGTCCTGACTTTC.

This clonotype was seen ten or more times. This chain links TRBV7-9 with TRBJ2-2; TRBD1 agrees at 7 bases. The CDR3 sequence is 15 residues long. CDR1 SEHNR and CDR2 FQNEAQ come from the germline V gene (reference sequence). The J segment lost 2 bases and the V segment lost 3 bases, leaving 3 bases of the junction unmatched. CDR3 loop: CASSLGQTNTGELFF. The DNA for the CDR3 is TGTGCCAGCAGCTTGGGACAGACCAACACCGGGGAGCTGTTTTTT.

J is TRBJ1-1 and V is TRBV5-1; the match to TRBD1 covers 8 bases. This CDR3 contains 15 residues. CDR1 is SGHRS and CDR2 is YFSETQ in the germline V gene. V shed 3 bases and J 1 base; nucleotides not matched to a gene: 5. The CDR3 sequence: CASSWGGQANTEAFF. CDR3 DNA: TGCGCCAGCAGCTGGGGGGGACAGGCGAACACTGAAGCTTTCTTT.

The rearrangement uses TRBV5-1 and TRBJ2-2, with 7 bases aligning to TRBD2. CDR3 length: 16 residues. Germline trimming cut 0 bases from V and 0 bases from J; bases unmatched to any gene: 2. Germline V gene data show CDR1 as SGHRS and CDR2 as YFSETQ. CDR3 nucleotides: TGCGCCAGCAGCTTGGATGCGGGGGCGAACACCGGGGAGCTGTTTTTT. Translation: CASSLDAGANTGELFF.

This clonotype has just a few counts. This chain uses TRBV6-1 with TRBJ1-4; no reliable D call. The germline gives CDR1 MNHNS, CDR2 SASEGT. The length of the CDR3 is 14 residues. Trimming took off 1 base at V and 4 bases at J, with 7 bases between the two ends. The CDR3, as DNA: TGTGCCAGCAGTGAAGGGGTGTTTAATGAAAAACTGTTTTTT. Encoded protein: CASSEGVFNEKLFF.

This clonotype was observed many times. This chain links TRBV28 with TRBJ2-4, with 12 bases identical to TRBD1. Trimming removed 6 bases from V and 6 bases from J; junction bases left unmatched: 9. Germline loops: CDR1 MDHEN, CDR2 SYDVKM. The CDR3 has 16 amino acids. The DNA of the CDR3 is TGTGCCAGCAGCTCCGGGACAGGGGGCCGAGGAAACATTCAGTACTTC. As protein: CASSSGTGGRGNIQYF.

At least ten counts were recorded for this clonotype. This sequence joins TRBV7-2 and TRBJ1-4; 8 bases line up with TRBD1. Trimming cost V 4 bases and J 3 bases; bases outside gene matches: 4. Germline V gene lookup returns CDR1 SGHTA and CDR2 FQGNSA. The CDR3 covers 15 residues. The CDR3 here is CASSSQGAANEKLFF. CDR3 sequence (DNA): TGTGCCAGCAGCTCTCAGGGGGCTGCTAATGAAAAACTGTTTTTT.

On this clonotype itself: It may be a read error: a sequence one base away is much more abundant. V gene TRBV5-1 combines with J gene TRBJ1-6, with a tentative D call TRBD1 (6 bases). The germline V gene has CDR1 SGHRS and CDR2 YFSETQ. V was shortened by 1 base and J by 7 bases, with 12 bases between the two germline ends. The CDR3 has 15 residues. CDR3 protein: CASSLSRGANSPLHF. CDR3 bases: TGCGCCAGCAGCTTGTCACGGGGGGCAAATTCACCCCTCCACTTT.

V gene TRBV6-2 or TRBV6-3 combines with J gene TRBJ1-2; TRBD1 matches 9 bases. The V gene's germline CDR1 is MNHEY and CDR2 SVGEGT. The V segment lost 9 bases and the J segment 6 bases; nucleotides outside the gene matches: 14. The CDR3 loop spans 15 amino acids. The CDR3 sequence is CASSPMTGTGNGYTF. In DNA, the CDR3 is TGTGCCAGTAGTCCGATGACCGGGACAGGGAATGGCTACACCTTC.

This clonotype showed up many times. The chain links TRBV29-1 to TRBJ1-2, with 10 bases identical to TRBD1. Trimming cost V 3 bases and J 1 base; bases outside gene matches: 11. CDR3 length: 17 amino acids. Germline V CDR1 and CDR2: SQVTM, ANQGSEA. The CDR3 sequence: CSVEGRGQGTGNYGYTF. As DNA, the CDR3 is TGCAGCGTTGAGGGGAGGGGACAGGGGACCGGTAACTATGGCTACACCTTC.

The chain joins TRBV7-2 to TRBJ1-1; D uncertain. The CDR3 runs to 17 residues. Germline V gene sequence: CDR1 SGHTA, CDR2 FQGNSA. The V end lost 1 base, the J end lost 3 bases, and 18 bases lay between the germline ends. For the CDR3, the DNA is TGTGCCAGCAGCTTAGTTTCGTACAGCCGCTTGGACACTGAAGCTTTCTTT. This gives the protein CASSLVSYSRLDTEAFF.

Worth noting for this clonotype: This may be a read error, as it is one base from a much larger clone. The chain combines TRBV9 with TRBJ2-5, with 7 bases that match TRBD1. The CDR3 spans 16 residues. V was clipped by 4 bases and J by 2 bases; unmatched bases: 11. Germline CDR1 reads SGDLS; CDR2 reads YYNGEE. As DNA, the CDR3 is TGTGCCAGCAGCCCCACCGGGACAGCCTCACAAGAGACCCAGTACTTC. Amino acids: CASSPTGTASQETQYF.